This T cell receptor (beta chain) was recovered during a study of cytomegalovirus exposure and HLA in healthy donors. Study at large: Among the 370 or so donors who were genotyped, roughly 85% fell in the genetic ancestry cluster that is associated with self-reported Caucasian donors. Findings and caveats of the study: HLA alleles were associated with roughly 17,000 TCR beta sequences in a later analysis at 0.05 false discovery rate.

As concerns this clone: Its target is not known.

Amplification used 60 Vbeta primers and 13 Jbeta primers. The table came from immunoSEQ multiplex PCR; TCRdb's copy has only in-frame clones and leaves some out. Of tens of thousands of clones listed, less than 80% are singletons. There are 14 residues in the CDR3. CDR1 is SEHNR and CDR2 is FQNEAQ in the germline V gene (reference sequence). Between the trimmed V and J ends, which lost 0 bases and 1 base, there was a span of 6 bases. This TCR came from a woman between 50 and 59 years old in good health and CMV-seropositive. Sequenced input: PBMCs. This sequence joins TRBV7-9 and TRBJ1-1; D uncertain. Written as DNA, the CDR3 is TGTGCCAGCAGCTTAGCGACTTCGAACACTGAAGCTTTCTTT. Translated: CASSLATSNTEAFF.